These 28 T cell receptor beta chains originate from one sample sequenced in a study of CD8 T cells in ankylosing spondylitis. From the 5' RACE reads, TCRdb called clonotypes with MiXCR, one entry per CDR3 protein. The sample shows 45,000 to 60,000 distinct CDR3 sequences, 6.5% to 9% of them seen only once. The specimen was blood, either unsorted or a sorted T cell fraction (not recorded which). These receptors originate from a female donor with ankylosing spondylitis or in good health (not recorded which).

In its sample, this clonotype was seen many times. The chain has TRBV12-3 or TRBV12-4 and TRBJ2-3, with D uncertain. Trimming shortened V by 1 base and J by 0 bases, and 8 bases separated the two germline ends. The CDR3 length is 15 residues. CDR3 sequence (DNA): TGTGCCAGCAGTTTAGGGTCTCCTAGCACAGATACGCAGTATTTT. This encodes CASSLGSPSTDTQYF.

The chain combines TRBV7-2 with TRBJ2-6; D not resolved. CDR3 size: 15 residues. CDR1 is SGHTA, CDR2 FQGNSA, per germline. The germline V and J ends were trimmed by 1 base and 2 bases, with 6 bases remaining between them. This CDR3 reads CASSLVLPGANVLTF. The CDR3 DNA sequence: TGTGCCAGCAGCTTAGTCCTGCCTGGGGCCAACGTCCTGACTTTC.

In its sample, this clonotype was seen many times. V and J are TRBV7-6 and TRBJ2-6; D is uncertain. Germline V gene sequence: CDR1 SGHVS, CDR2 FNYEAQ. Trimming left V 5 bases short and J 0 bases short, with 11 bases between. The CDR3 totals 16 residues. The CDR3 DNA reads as TGTGCCAGCAGCGCGAGTCAGAGCTCTGGGGCCAACGTCCTGACTTTC. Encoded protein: CASSASQSSGANVLTF.

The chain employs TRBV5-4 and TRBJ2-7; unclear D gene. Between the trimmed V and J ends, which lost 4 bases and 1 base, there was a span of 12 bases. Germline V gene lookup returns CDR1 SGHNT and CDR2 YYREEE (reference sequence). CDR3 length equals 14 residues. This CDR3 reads CASSRTFESYEQYF. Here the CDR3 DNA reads TGTGCCAGCAGCCGGACGTTCGAGTCCTACGAGCAGTACTTC.

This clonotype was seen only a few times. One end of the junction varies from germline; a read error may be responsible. The CDR3 sequence is CATSHSLLTGELFF. The CDR3 coding sequence is TGCGCCACCAGTCACTCCCTCCTCACCGGGGAGCTGTTTTTT. This chain links TRBV10-2 with TRBJ2-2, with no clear D. Germline V gene sequence: CDR1 WSHSY, CDR2 SAAADI. This CDR3 is 14 amino acids long.

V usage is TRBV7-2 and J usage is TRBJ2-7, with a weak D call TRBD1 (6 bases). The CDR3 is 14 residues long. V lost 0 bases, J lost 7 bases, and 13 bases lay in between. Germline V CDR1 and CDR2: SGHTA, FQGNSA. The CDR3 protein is CASSLALLQGEQYF. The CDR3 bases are TGTGCCAGCAGCTTAGCCCTTCTACAGGGAGAGCAGTACTTC.

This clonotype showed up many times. Written as DNA, the CDR3 is TGCGCCAGCAGCCAAGTAACCAGGTCCTACAATGAGCAGTTCTTC. As protein: CASSQVTRSYNEQFF. This rearrangement joins TRBV4-1 to TRBJ2-1; D is ambiguous. The germline V gene encodes CDR1 MGHRA and CDR2 YSYEKL. The germline V and J ends were trimmed by 1 base and 1 base, with 8 bases remaining between them. The CDR3 is 15 residues long.

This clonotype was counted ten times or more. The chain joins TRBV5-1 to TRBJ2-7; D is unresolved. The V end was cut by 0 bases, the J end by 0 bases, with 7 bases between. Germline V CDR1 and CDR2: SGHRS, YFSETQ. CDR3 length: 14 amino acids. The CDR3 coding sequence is TGCGCCAGCAGCTTGGACGGCTTCTCCTACGAGCAGTACTTC. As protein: CASSLDGFSYEQYF.

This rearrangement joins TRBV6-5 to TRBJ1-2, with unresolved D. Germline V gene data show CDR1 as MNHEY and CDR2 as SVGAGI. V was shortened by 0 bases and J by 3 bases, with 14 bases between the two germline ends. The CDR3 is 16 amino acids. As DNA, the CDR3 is TGTGCCAGCAGTTACTCCTGGATCGATCAGGACTATGGCTACACCTTC. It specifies CASSYSWIDQDYGYTF.

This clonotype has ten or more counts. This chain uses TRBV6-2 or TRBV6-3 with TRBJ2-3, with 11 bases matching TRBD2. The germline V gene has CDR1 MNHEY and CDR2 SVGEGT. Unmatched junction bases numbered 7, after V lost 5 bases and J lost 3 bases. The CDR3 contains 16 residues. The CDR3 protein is CASSAGLAETTDTQYF. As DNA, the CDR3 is TGTGCCAGCAGTGCGGGACTAGCGGAAACTACAGATACGCAGTATTTT.

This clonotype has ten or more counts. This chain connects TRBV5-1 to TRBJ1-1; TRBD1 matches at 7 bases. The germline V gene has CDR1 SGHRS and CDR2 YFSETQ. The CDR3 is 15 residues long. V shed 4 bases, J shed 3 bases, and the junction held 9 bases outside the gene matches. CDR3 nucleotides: TGCGCCAGCAGCATTTACAGGGGTCCGGACACTGAAGCTTTCTTT. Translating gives CASSIYRGPDTEAFF.

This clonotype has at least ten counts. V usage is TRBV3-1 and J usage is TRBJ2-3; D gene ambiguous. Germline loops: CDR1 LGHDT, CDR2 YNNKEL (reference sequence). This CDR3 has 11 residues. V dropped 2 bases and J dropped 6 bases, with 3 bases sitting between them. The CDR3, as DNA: TGTGCCAGCAGCCAATCGGATACGCAGTATTTT. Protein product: CASSQSDTQYF.

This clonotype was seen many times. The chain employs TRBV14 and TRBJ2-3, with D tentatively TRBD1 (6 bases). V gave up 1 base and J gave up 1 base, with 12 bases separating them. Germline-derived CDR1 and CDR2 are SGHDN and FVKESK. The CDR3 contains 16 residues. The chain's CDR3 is CASSQGRKGGTDTQYF. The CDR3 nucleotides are TGTGCCAGCAGCCAAGGAAGAAAGGGGGGCACAGATACGCAGTATTTT.

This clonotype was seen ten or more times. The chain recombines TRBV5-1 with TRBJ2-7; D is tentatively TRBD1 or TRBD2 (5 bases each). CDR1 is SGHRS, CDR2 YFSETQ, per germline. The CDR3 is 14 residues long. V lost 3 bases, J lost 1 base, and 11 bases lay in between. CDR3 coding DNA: TGCGCCAGCAGCTCCGGGACCGAATCCTACGAGCAGTACTTC. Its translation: CASSSGTESYEQYF.

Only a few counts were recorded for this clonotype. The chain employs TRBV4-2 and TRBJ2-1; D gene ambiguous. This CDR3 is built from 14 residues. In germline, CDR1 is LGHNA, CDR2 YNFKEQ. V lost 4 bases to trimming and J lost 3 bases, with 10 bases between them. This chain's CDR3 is CASSPGPNYNEQFF. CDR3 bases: TGTGCCAGCAGCCCTGGGCCCAACTACAATGAGCAGTTCTTC.

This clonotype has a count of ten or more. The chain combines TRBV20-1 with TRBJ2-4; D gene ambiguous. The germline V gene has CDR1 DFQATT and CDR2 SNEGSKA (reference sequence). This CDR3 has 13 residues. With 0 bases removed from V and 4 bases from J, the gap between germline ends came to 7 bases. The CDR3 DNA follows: TGCAGTGCTAGAGATTCGAAGAAAAACATTCAGTACTTC. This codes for CSARDSKKNIQYF.

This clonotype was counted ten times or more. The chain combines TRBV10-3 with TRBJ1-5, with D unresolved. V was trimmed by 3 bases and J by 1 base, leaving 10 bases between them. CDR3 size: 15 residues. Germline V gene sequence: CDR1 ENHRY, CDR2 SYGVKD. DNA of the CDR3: TGTGCCATCAGTGACGGTCGGCAGAGCAATCAGCCCCAGCATTTT. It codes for CAISDGRQSNQPQHF.

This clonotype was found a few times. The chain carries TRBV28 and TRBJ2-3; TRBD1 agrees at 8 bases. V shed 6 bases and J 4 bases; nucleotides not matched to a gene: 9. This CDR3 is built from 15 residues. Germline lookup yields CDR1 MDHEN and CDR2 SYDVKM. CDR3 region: CASSNGQGVADTQYF. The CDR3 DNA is TGTGCCAGCAGCAACGGACAGGGAGTGGCAGATACGCAGTATTTT.

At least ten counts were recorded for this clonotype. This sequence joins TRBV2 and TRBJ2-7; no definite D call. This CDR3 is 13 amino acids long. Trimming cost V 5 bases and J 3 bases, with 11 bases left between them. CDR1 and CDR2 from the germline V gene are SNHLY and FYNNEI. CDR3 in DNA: TGTGCCAGCAGTCGAGGATACGTCTACGAGCAGTACGTC. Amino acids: CASSRGYVYEQYV.

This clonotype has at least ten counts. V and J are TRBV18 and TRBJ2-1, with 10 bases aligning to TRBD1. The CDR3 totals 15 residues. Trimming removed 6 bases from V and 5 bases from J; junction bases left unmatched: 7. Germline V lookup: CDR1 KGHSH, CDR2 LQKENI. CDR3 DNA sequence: TGTGCCAGCTCCCCCCCGACAGGGGGCAACAATGAGCAGTTCTTC. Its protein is CASSPPTGGNNEQFF.

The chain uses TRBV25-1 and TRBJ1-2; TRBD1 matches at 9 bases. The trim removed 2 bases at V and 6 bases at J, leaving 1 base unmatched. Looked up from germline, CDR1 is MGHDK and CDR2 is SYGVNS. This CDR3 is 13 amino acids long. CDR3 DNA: TGTGCCAGCAGTGAACGACAGGGGGATGGCTACACCTTC. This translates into CASSERQGDGYTF.

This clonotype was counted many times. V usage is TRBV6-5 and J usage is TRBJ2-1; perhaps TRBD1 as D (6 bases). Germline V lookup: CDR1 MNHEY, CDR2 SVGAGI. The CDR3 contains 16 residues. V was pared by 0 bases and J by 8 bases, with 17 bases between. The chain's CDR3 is CASSYSSGAYVDEQFF. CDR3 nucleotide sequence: TGTGCCAGCAGTTACTCATCAGGGGCTTATGTGGATGAGCAGTTCTTC.

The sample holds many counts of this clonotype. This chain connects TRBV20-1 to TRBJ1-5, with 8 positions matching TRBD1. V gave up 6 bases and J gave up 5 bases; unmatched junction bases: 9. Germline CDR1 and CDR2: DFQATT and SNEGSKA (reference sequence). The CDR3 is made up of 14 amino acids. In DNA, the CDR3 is TGCAGTGCCAAGGGACAGGTTGAGGATCAGCCCCAGCATTTT. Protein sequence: CSAKGQVEDQPQHF.

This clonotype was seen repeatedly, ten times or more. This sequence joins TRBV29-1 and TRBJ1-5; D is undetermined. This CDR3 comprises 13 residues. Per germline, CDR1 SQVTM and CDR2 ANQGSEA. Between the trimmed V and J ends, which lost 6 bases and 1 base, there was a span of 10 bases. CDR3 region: CSVARGSNQPQHF. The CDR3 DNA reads TGCAGCGTAGCTCGAGGCAGCAATCAGCCCCAGCATTTT.

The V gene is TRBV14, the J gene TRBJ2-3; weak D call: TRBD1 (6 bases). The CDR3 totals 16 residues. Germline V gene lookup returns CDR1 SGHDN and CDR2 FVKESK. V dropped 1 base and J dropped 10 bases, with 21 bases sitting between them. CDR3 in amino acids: CASSQVWDTRRVAQYF. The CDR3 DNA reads TGTGCCAGCAGCCAAGTGTGGGACACCCGGCGGGTAGCGCAGTATTTT.

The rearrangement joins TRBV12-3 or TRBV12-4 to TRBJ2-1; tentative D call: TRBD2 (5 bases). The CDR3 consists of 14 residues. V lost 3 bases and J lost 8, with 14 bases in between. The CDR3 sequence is CASSFGLPRDEQFF. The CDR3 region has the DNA TGTGCCAGCAGTTTCGGACTTCCCCGCGATGAGCAGTTCTTC.

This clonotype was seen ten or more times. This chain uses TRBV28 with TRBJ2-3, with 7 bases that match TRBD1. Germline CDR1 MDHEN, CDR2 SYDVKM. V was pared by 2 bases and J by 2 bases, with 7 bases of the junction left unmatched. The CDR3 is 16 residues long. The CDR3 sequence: CASSLNLQGVTDTQYF. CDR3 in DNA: TGTGCCAGCAGTTTAAACCTGCAGGGGGTCACAGATACGCAGTATTTT.

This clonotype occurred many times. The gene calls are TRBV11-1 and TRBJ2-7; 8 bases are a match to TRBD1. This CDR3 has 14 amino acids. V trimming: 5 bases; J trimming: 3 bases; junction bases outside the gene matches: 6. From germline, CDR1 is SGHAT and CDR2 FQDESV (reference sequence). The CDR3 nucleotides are TGTGCCAGCAGCCCGTCCGGGACAGGCTACGAGCAGTACTTC. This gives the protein CASSPSGTGYEQYF.